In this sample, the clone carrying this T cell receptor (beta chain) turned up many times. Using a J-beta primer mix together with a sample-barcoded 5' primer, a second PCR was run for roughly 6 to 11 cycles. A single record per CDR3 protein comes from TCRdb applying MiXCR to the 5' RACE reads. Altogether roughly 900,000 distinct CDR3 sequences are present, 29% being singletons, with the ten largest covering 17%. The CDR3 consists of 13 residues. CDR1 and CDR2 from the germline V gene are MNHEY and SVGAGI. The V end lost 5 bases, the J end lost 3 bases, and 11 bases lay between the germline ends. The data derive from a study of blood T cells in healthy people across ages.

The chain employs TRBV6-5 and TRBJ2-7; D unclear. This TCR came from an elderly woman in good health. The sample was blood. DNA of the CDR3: TGTGCCAGCAGTCAGGCAGACCTCTACGAGCAGTACTTC. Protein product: CASSQADLYEQYF.